This entry concerns a single T cell receptor (beta chain). Its target antigen remains unknown. Within one base of it there is no much larger clone, and no base qualities were kept. The data derive from a study of CD8+ T cells in alopecia areata (dated by TCRdb to between 2018 and 2020). As for the study more broadly: The treated patients took part in an open-label pilot trial in which moderate-to-severe alopecia areata was treated with oral tofacitinib at 5 to 10 mg twice daily. Patients stayed on tofacitinib for 6 to 18 months and then had 6 months of follow-up off drug so that delayed response and recurrence could be assessed. The study used high-throughput TCRbeta sequencing to examine T cell clonal expansion in alopecia areata, in both the C3H/HeJ mouse model and human patients. Human TCRbeta sequencing covered scalp tissue and sorted CD4+ and CD8+ peripheral blood T cells from patchy and totalis/universalis alopecia areata patients and healthy controls. Biopsies were taken from tofacitinib-treated patients at baseline and again at 4 and 24 weeks into treatment, and several of those patients also had a later scalp biopsy. Clonality in the scalp was compared among normal scalp (n=4), patchy alopecia areata scalp (n=8), and alopecia totalis/universalis scalp (n=8). RNA came from the PAXgene miRNA kit for fixed scalp, the miRNeasy kit for PBMCs, and the RNeasy kit for mouse skin. Amplification of TCRbeta CDR3 regions was done by immunoSEQ multiplex PCR using 35 Vbeta forward primers and 13 Jbeta reverse primers.

Lesional scalp punch biopsies and peripheral blood were collected from alopecia areata patients. After PBMCs were isolated by density centrifugation and stained for CD3, CD4 and CD8, a FACSAria was used to sort CD4+ and CD8+ T cells. The germline V gene provides CDR1 SQVTM and CDR2 ANQGSEA. The CDR3 spans 10 residues, from the cysteine through the phenylalanine. Only the CDR3 DNA is retained, 30 bases long and in frame from the first base. V is clipped by 7 bases and J by 8 bases, and the sequence between their germline boundaries is 10 bases long. The library relied on the immunoSEQ multiplex PCR assay. For TCR sequencing, RNA was extracted from every sample and reverse transcribed into cDNA to serve as template. SuperScript III was used for first-strand cDNA synthesis, primed with a 2:1 mix of oligo-dT and random hexamers. A synthetic immune receptor repertoire was used to gauge amplification bias, and whatever bias remained was removed computationally. On the authors' methods: Raw reads were preprocessed for error removal, and CDR3 was defined according to IMGT conventions as running from the conserved cysteine to phenylalanine. Clonality was calculated as 1 minus Shannon entropy normalized by log2 of the number of productive unique TCRs. Whether scalp clones were CD4 or CD8 was inferred by matching scalp TCRbeta sequences against CD4 and CD8 repertoires sorted from blood. Imported from immuneACCESS, the table was reduced by TCRdb to in-frame sequences with V and J called. These copies leave out some clones; in studies compared against another copy, an unresolved V gene accounts for under half, and the cause of the remainder is not known. The V and J calls and clone size are taken from that table; D and trimming were inferred from the DNA. This sample comprises 150,000 or so clones, more than 40% of them detected only once. About 6.8% of the sample rests with the top ten.

The paper's findings and limits, for the study overall: Unlike mouse skin, which is dominated by gammadelta T cells, normal human skin has resident alphabeta T cells that are also sequenced, and this complicates analysis of the scalp TCR repertoire. Shared TCR sequences between patients were less evident than in mice, which may be partly attributable to HLA diversity in the patient population. Higher clonality and more expanded CD8+ clones were observed in lesional scalp than in normal scalp, particularly in alopecia totalis/universalis, a finding suggestive of antigenic drive.

The clonotype comes from a human donor with alopecia areata. Rearrangement joined TRBV29-1 to TRBJ2-3, with the D gene not confidently named. The source material was CD4+ T cells sorted from blood. The sequence in DNA is TGCAGCGGGAGTCACGGTACGCAGTATTTT. It codes for CSGSHGTQYF.